The present entry profiles one TCR beta chain with its context. Other DNA variants within this sample encode the same CDR3. The data derive from a study of blood T cell repertoires in COVID-19. The repertoire was sequenced with immunoSEQ multiplex PCR; TCRdb's copy has only in-frame clones and lacks some. Seen here are fewer than 250,000 clones, roughly three quarters observed once, and the top ten hold roughly a sixth. This CDR3 contains 15 residues. V was clipped by 0 bases and J by 5 bases, with 13 bases between them. Germline CDR1 SGHTA, CDR2 FQGNSA. This clonotype originated in a woman in her forties or fifties with acute COVID-19. The V gene is TRBV7-2, the J gene TRBJ2-5; tentative D call: TRBD1 (6 bases). Sequencing used PBMCs or T cells enriched from blood (not recorded which). CDR3 residues: CASSLAAGVRETQYF. In DNA, the CDR3 is TGTGCCAGCAGCTTAGCGGCAGGGGTCCGGGAGACCCAGTACTTC.